This T cell receptor beta chain was obtained from a study of control samples from healthy donors and cancer patients (TCRdb year 2020). The germline V gene encodes CDR1 MNHNS and CDR2 SASEGT. From its cysteine to its phenylalanine, the CDR3 spans 17 amino acids. This entry keeps only the CDR3 DNA: 51 bases, framed from base 1. V drops 1 base and J drops 4 bases, leaving 19 bases in between. Library generation was performed with the immunoSEQ multiplex PCR assay. What TCRdb holds here is the immuneACCESS table cut down to in-frame rearrangements. Part of the clones is not present; checked against another copy, under half of the missing clones reflect an unresolved V gene, and the others are unexplained. Here the sample has approximately 110,000 clones; more than 85% occur a single time. Of the sample, around 17% falls within the top ten clones. Concerning this clone itself: The clone's antigen remains unknown. Per-base quality was not reported, and no clone a single base away is much larger than it.

The receptor was derived from a woman between 45 and 65 years old in good health. Sequencing was done on a sample of blood. The rearrangement combines TRBV6-1 with TRBJ2-5, and perhaps TRBD2 as D gene, on 5 matching bases. The nucleotide sequence is TGTGCCAGCAGTGAAGGGAGTGTTCGGGGTCATCGAGAGACCCAGTACTTC. Its amino acids are CASSEGSVRGHRETQYF.